This T cell receptor beta chain was captured by sequencing in a study of circulating CD8 cells and anti-PD-1 response in melanoma. CDR1 is SGHRS, CDR2 YFSETQ, per germline. Trimming took 0 bases from V and 8 from J; bases not matched to a gene: 6. The CDR3 totals 15 residues. From live CD3+CD8+TCRalphabeta+ cells, four PD-1 and/or TIGIT subsets were sorted. TCR libraries were prepared from roughly 14 ng of total RNA with the QIAseq Immune Repertoire TCR panel. TCRdb called the reads again in MiXCR, with one record for every CDR3 protein. The profile shows fewer than 1,000 distinct CDR3 sequences, approximately 7.5% of them singletons. Regarding the study as a whole: Subset repertoires were largely private at M1, with under 7% shared. No tumor material was available, so peptide assays assessed reactivity.

Relative to its sample, this clonotype is medium-sized. Its antigen is undetermined. The chain recombines TRBV5-1 with TRBJ2-1; 9 bases agree with TRBD2. The sequencing here drew on CD8+ T cells from PBMCs, taken at baseline or after one month of anti-PD-1 therapy (not recorded which). This TCR derives from a human donor with melanoma. CDR3 region: CASSLEGSGGDEQFF. DNA of the CDR3: TGCGCCAGCAGCTTGGAGGGTAGCGGGGGAGATGAGCAGTTCTTC.